This entry is about one T cell receptor (beta chain). This sample is drawn from a study of regulatory T cells in long-lasting Graves disease. The time point denotes: newly diagnosed GD, antithyroid drugs for less than 3 months. PBMC-extracted RNA yielded the TCR library. Building the TCR beta libraries relied on iRepertoire HTBI primers, and CDR3 regions underwent Arm-PCR. TCRdb itself ran the multiplex PCR reads through MiXCR, one entry per CDR3 protein. The table records around 470,000 distinct CDR3 sequences, approximately 14% of them present only once. The trim removed 3 bases at V and 8 bases at J, leaving 10 bases unmatched. This CDR3 has 16 residues. Germline lookup yields CDR1 SGDLS and CDR2 YYNGEE. This same sample was also part of a study on T cells in Graves' hyperthyroidism and ophthalmopathy. Per that paper: A lack of ophthalmopathy progression within 18 months defined stable Graves' hyperthyroidism. TCR CDR3 regions were first amplified by RT-PCR with HTBI primers.

This receptor was taken from a woman between 50 and 59 years old with Graves disease. The chain uses TRBV9 and TRBJ1-4, with 10 bases aligning to TRBD1. Here the sequenced sample was peripheral blood mononuclear cells (PBMCs), taken at new diagnosis, from a patient treated with antithyroid drugs. The CDR3 spells CASSASHRDRGEKLFF. CDR3 DNA sequence: TGTGCCAGCAGCGCCAGTCACCGGGACAGGGGAGAAAAACTGTTTTTT.